A selection of T cell receptor beta chains follows, all from one sample in a study of regulatory T cells in long-lasting Graves disease. TCRdb re-analysed the multiplex PCR reads in MiXCR, keeping a single row per CDR3 protein. The sample lists approximately 360,000 distinct CDR3 sequences; roughly 23% were seen once. The material was peripheral blood mononuclear cells (PBMCs), obtained when the disease was refractory, from a patient treated with antithyroid drugs. These receptors were collected from a woman in her thirties or forties with Graves disease. CDR3s include the opening cysteine and the closing phenylalanine or tryptophan. D genes are given only for firm matches. Size is omitted from some rows. Given values are once, few, many or a class for expanded clones.

clone size: -
J gene: TRBJ1-1
D gene: -
V gene: TRBV6-1
CDR3 DNA: TGTGCCAGCAAAGGGGGGGCTAACACTGAAGCTTTCTTT
CDR3 protein: CASKGGANTEAFF

clone size: many
J gene: TRBJ2-2
D gene: TRBD2
V gene: TRBV7-3
CDR3 DNA: TGTGCCAGCAGCTTAGCGGGAGAAGGCACCGGGGAGCTGTTTTTT
CDR3 protein: CASSLAGEGTGELFF

clone size: many
J gene: TRBJ1-1
D gene: -
V gene: TRBV7-9
CDR3 DNA: TGTGCCAGCAGCTTACTGGAGGGGACTGAAGCTTTCTTT
CDR3 protein: CASSLLEGTEAFF

clone size: -
J gene: TRBJ2-1
D gene: TRBD1
V gene: TRBV29-1
CDR3 DNA: TGCAGCGTTGATGGGGACAGATACTACAATGAGCAGTTCTTC
CDR3 protein: CSVDGDRYYNEQFF

clone size: -
J gene: TRBJ2-2
D gene: TRBD2
V gene: TRBV12-3/TRBV12-4
CDR3 DNA: TGTGCCATCTGGGCTAGCGGGAGAGGGAACACCGGGGAGCTGTTTTTT
CDR3 protein: CAIWASGRGNTGELFF

clone size: few
J gene: TRBJ2-2
D gene: -
V gene: TRBV6-1
CDR3 DNA: TGTGCCAGCAGGATAAGAGGCGGGGAGCTGTTTTTT
CDR3 protein: CASRIRGGELFF

clone size: -
J gene: TRBJ2-1
D gene: -
V gene: TRBV7-3
CDR3 DNA: TGTGCCAGCAGCTCGTCGGGACTTCGGCACAATGAGCAGTTCTTC
CDR3 protein: CASSSSGLRHNEQFF

clone size: few
J gene: TRBJ2-1
D gene: TRBD2
V gene: TRBV7-2
CDR3 DNA: TGTGCCAGCAGTTCTAGCGGGAGATCCTACAATGAGCAGTTCTTC
CDR3 protein: CASSSSGRSYNEQFF

clone size: few
J gene: TRBJ1-4
D gene: TRBD1
V gene: TRBV11-2
CDR3 DNA: TGTGCCAGCAGCCCGGACAGGGGGCATGAAAAACTGTTTTTT
CDR3 protein: CASSPDRGHEKLFF

clone size: few
J gene: TRBJ2-7
D gene: -
V gene: TRBV20-1
CDR3 DNA: TGCAGTGCTGCCGTCGTCGGGGGCCTTCTCTACGAGCAGTACTTC
CDR3 protein: CSAAVVGGLLYEQYF

clone size: -
J gene: TRBJ1-5
D gene: -
V gene: TRBV6-1
CDR3 DNA: TGTGCCAGCAGTGAAGCGCTGGGGCGCAATCAGCCCCAGCATTTT
CDR3 protein: CASSEALGRNQPQHF

clone size: many
J gene: TRBJ2-7
D gene: TRBD2
V gene: TRBV28
CDR3 DNA: TGTGCCAGCCCCCCTTCGGGACTAGCGGGAGGGCGCGACGAGCAGTACTTC
CDR3 protein: CASPPSGLAGGRDEQYF

clone size: -
J gene: TRBJ2-6
D gene: -
V gene: TRBV7-2
CDR3 DNA: TGTGCCAGCAGCATCGGCGTGTTGGAGGTTGGCTCTGGGGCCAACGTCCTGACTTTC
CDR3 protein: CASSIGVLEVGSGANVLTF

clone size: -
J gene: TRBJ1-2
D gene: -
V gene: TRBV20-1
CDR3 DNA: TGCAGTGCTAGTGCCGGCTACTATGGCTACACCTTC
CDR3 protein: CSASAGYYGYTF

clone size: many
J gene: TRBJ1-4
D gene: TRBD1
V gene: TRBV2
CDR3 DNA: TGTGCCAGTCGCCGGGACAGTAATGAAAAACTGTTTTTT
CDR3 protein: CASRRDSNEKLFF

clone size: -
J gene: TRBJ1-6
D gene: -
V gene: TRBV20-1
CDR3 DNA: TGCAGTGCCCTGAGCGGTGCAGGGAGTAATTCACCCCTCCACTTT
CDR3 protein: CSALSGAGSNSPLHF

clone size: -
J gene: TRBJ2-5
D gene: TRBD2
V gene: TRBV7-9
CDR3 DNA: TGTGCCAGCGACTCTACTAGCGGGAGGATCCCCGAAGAGACCCAGTACTTC
CDR3 protein: CASDSTSGRIPEETQYF

clone size: many
J gene: TRBJ1-1
D gene: TRBD1
V gene: TRBV10-3
CDR3 DNA: TGTGCCATCAGGAAGGACAGGGGTGGGACTGAAGCTTTCTTT
CDR3 protein: CAIRKDRGGTEAFF

clone size: many
J gene: TRBJ1-1
D gene: -
V gene: TRBV29-1
CDR3 DNA: TGCAGCGTTGAAACAGTAGCAGAACGGAACACTGAAGCTTTCTTT
CDR3 protein: CSVETVAERNTEAFF

clone size: -
J gene: TRBJ2-7
D gene: TRBD2
V gene: TRBV14
CDR3 DNA: TGTGCCAGCAGCTCCTTCCCCAGACTAGCGGGATCCTACGAGCAGTACTTC
CDR3 protein: CASSSFPRLAGSYEQYF

clone size: -
J gene: TRBJ1-1
D gene: -
V gene: TRBV28
CDR3 DNA: TGTGCCAGCTCACCTTCGAGCCGAAACACTGAAGCTTTCTTT
CDR3 protein: CASSPSSRNTEAFF

clone size: -
J gene: TRBJ1-2
D gene: TRBD1
V gene: TRBV12-3/TRBV12-4
CDR3 DNA: TGTGCCAGCAGTGAATGGACAGGGGGCCCTCCTAACTATGGCTACACCTTC
CDR3 protein: CASSEWTGGPPNYGYTF

clone size: -
J gene: TRBJ2-7
D gene: TRBD1
V gene: TRBV7-9
CDR3 DNA: TGTGCCAGCAGCCTAAAACAGGGGGCAAACGAGCAGTACTTC
CDR3 protein: CASSLKQGANEQYF

clone size: few
J gene: TRBJ2-7
D gene: TRBD1
V gene: TRBV6-2/TRBV6-3
CDR3 DNA: TGTGCCAGCAGTTACTCGAACAGGGGGTACGAGCAGTACTTC
CDR3 protein: CASSYSNRGYEQYF

clone size: many
J gene: TRBJ2-7
D gene: TRBD1
V gene: TRBV2
CDR3 DNA: TGTGCCAGCAGTGAATGGGACAGGAAAAAGCAGTACTTC
CDR3 protein: CASSEWDRKKQYF

clone size: -
J gene: TRBJ2-1
D gene: -
V gene: TRBV28
CDR3 DNA: TGTGCCAGCCGGGGAATCTCCTGCAATGAGCAGTTCTTC
CDR3 protein: CASRGISCNEQFF

clone size: -
J gene: TRBJ2-1
D gene: TRBD1
V gene: TRBV19
CDR3 DNA: TGTGCCAGTAGTGTGGACAGGGACGCCTACAATGAGCAGTTCTTC
CDR3 protein: CASSVDRDAYNEQFF

clone size: few
J gene: TRBJ2-1
D gene: -
V gene: TRBV29-1
CDR3 DNA: TGCAGCGGAAGGGGACTGACAAGCAATGAGCAGTTCTTC
CDR3 protein: CSGRGLTSNEQFF

clone size: -
J gene: TRBJ1-1
D gene: -
V gene: TRBV29-1
CDR3 DNA: TGCAGCGTTGAAGATAAAGGGCGGGCTTTCTTT
CDR3 protein: CSVEDKGRAFF

clone size: -
J gene: TRBJ1-2
D gene: -
V gene: TRBV9
CDR3 DNA: TGTGCCAGCAGCGTTTTGGGGCGCGGCTACACCTTC
CDR3 protein: CASSVLGRGYTF

clone size: -
J gene: TRBJ2-7
D gene: TRBD2
V gene: TRBV5-1
CDR3 DNA: TGCGCCAGCAGTTCGACGCGCGGGGGGCGTTACGAGCAGTACTTC
CDR3 protein: CASSSTRGGRYEQYF

clone size: many
J gene: TRBJ2-7
D gene: TRBD1
V gene: TRBV12-3/TRBV12-4
CDR3 DNA: TGTGCCAGCGGCGGGACAGGGGTCGACTTC
CDR3 protein: CASGGTGVDF

clone size: few
J gene: TRBJ1-3
D gene: -
V gene: TRBV6-1
CDR3 DNA: TGTGCCAGCAGTCTAAATTCGGGACTCTCTGGAAACACCATATATTTT
CDR3 protein: CASSLNSGLSGNTIYF

clone size: -
J gene: TRBJ2-2
D gene: TRBD2
V gene: TRBV11-2
CDR3 DNA: TGTGCCAGCAGCTTGGGACTAGCGGTGAACACCGGGGAGCTGTTTTTT
CDR3 protein: CASSLGLAVNTGELFF

clone size: few
J gene: TRBJ1-1
D gene: -
V gene: TRBV6-1
CDR3 DNA: TGTGCCAGCAGTCGGGACACCTTGTTCGCTTTCTTT
CDR3 protein: CASSRDTLFAFF

clone size: -
J gene: TRBJ2-7
D gene: TRBD2
V gene: TRBV7-3
CDR3 DNA: TGTGCCAGCAGTCTCATAGCGGGAGTGTCCTACGAGCAGTACTTC
CDR3 protein: CASSLIAGVSYEQYF

clone size: many
J gene: TRBJ1-1
D gene: -
V gene: TRBV29-1
CDR3 DNA: TGCAGCGTTGAGAACCCGGGCACTGAAGCTTTCTTT
CDR3 protein: CSVENPGTEAFF

clone size: many
J gene: TRBJ2-5
D gene: -
V gene: TRBV7-8
CDR3 DNA: TGTGCCAGCAGCCGCTGGGGGATGGTAGAGACCCAGTACTTC
CDR3 protein: CASSRWGMVETQYF

clone size: -
J gene: TRBJ2-1
D gene: -
V gene: TRBV24-1
CDR3 DNA: TGTGCCACCAGTGACAGGGGATCAGCCCTCACCGTCAATGAGCAGTTCTTC
CDR3 protein: CATSDRGSALTVNEQFF

clone size: -
J gene: TRBJ2-7
D gene: TRBD2
V gene: TRBV6-1
CDR3 DNA: TGTGCCAGCAGTCACCTCGGGACTAGCGGGAGCCACGAGCAGTACTTC
CDR3 protein: CASSHLGTSGSHEQYF

clone size: many
J gene: TRBJ2-5
D gene: -
V gene: TRBV7-8
CDR3 DNA: TGTGCCAGCAGCTTGGGCGTGGGACGGGAAGAGACCCAGTACTTC
CDR3 protein: CASSLGVGREETQYF

clone size: many
J gene: TRBJ1-5
D gene: -
V gene: TRBV6-1
CDR3 DNA: TGTGCCAGCAGACCCTGGACAGATCAGCCCCAGCATTTT
CDR3 protein: CASRPWTDQPQHF

clone size: few
J gene: TRBJ2-3
D gene: TRBD2
V gene: TRBV28
CDR3 DNA: TGCGCCAGCAGCCACGCGCTAGCGGGGGGATGGACAGATACGCAGTATTTT
CDR3 protein: CASSHALAGGWTDTQYF

clone size: -
J gene: TRBJ2-3
D gene: TRBD2
V gene: TRBV28
CDR3 DNA: TGTGCCAGCAGACCCACAGGACTAGCGGGAGCGACAGATACGCAGTATTTT
CDR3 protein: CASRPTGLAGATDTQYF

clone size: -
J gene: TRBJ2-7
D gene: -
V gene: TRBV6-5
CDR3 DNA: TGTGCCAGCAGTTATAGGGGGATACACGAGCAGTACTTC
CDR3 protein: CASSYRGIHEQYF

clone size: many
J gene: TRBJ1-2
D gene: -
V gene: TRBV6-1
CDR3 DNA: TGTGCCAGCAGCCGCTTCGGCTATGGCTACACCTTC
CDR3 protein: CASSRFGYGYTF

clone size: many
J gene: TRBJ2-4
D gene: -
V gene: TRBV30
CDR3 DNA: TGTGCCTGGCGGGTGGGAGTGAATGAGTACTTC
CDR3 protein: CAWRVGVNEYF

clone size: few
J gene: TRBJ2-5
D gene: -
V gene: TRBV20-1
CDR3 DNA: TGCAGTGCTAGAACCCCCCACGGAGAGACCCAGTACTTC
CDR3 protein: CSARTPHGETQYF

clone size: -
J gene: TRBJ2-3
D gene: -
V gene: TRBV6-1
CDR3 DNA: TGTGCCAGCAGCAACCGGGACTCCAGCACAGATACGCAGTATTTT
CDR3 protein: CASSNRDSSTDTQYF

clone size: -
J gene: TRBJ2-5
D gene: -
V gene: TRBV9
CDR3 DNA: TGTGCCAGCAGCGTTCAGGGACCCGGAGAGACCCAGTACTTC
CDR3 protein: CASSVQGPGETQYF

clone size: many
J gene: TRBJ2-2
D gene: -
V gene: TRBV12-3/TRBV12-4
CDR3 DNA: TGTGCCAGCAGTTTAAATAAGTCGCCCGGGGAGCTGTTTTTT
CDR3 protein: CASSLNKSPGELFF

clone size: -
J gene: TRBJ2-7
D gene: TRBD2
V gene: TRBV6-1
CDR3 DNA: TGTGCCAGCAGTCTCGCCGGGACTAGCGTCTACGAGCAGTACTTC
CDR3 protein: CASSLAGTSVYEQYF

clone size: few
J gene: TRBJ1-1
D gene: -
V gene: TRBV19
CDR3 DNA: TGTGCCAGTACATGGGAGTTGAACACTGAAGCTTTCTTT
CDR3 protein: CASTWELNTEAFF

clone size: -
J gene: TRBJ2-7
D gene: -
V gene: TRBV6-1
CDR3 DNA: TGTGCCAGCACCAAGGGAGGGGGAGGCTACGAGCAGTACTTC
CDR3 protein: CASTKGGGGYEQYF

clone size: -
J gene: TRBJ1-2
D gene: -
V gene: TRBV20-1
CDR3 DNA: TGCAGTGCTAGGGTTCCGGGGGACAACTATGGCTACACCTTC
CDR3 protein: CSARVPGDNYGYTF

clone size: many
J gene: TRBJ1-5
D gene: -
V gene: TRBV28
CDR3 DNA: TGTGCCAGCGGGAGTTATCAGCCCCAGCATTTT
CDR3 protein: CASGSYQPQHF

clone size: -
J gene: TRBJ2-1
D gene: TRBD2
V gene: TRBV20-1
CDR3 DNA: TGCAGTGCTGCACCGGGACTAGCGGAACACAATGAGCAGTTCTTC
CDR3 protein: CSAAPGLAEHNEQFF

clone size: -
J gene: TRBJ2-7
D gene: TRBD2
V gene: TRBV3-1
CDR3 DNA: TGTGCCAGCAGCCGGCTAGCGGGAACCTCCTACGAGCAGTACTTC
CDR3 protein: CASSRLAGTSYEQYF

clone size: -
J gene: TRBJ1-2
D gene: TRBD1
V gene: TRBV10-3
CDR3 DNA: TGTGCCATCAGTGGACAGGGGGCGGGTGGCTACACCTTC
CDR3 protein: CAISGQGAGGYTF